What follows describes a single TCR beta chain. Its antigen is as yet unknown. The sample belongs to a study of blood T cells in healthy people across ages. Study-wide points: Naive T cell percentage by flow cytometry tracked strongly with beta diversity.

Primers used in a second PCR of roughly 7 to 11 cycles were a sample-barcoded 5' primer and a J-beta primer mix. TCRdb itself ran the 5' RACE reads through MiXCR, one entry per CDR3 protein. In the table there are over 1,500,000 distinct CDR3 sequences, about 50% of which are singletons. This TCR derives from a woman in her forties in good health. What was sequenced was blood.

The CDR3 nucleotides read TGTGCCAGCAGTCGCGAGGGACAGAAACAAGAGACCCAGTACTTC. Translating it yields CASSREGQKQETQYF. The chain carries TRBV12-3 or TRBV12-4 and TRBJ2-5, with 7 bases aligning to TRBD1. The CDR3 is 15 residues long. V gave up 5 bases and J gave up 2 bases; unmatched junction bases: 8.